This TCR beta chain derives from a study of cytomegalovirus exposure and HLA in healthy donors (dated by TCRdb to about 2017). For the wider study: An earlier analysis of fewer than 750 of the donors reported about 260 Gb of sequence data and 117 million unique TCR beta sequences obtained from about 179 million T cells. Approximately 300 gigabases of sequencing data and tens of millions of unique TCR sequences made up an early release that covered approximately 700 HLA-typed donors. Among the roughly 400 genotyped donors, around 81% belonged to the genetic ancestry cluster associated with self-reported Caucasian donors. The study aimed to test whether cataloging public T cell receptors could reveal signatures of past pathogen exposure. The T cell repertoires of 670 or so subjects were profiled by immunosequencing and related to cytomegalovirus serostatus. Besides the first cohort of 550 to 750 subjects, a separate validation cohort made up of 120 different subjects was used. To predict cytomegalovirus infection status, the study combined high-throughput TCR immunosequencing, statistical association of individual TCRs with disease status, and machine learning. A later analysis re-examined previously published TCR beta repertoires from roughly 720 donors and added high-resolution HLA genotyping to investigate patterns of TCR occurrence. Rather than drawing on any new phenotypic data, the later analysis identified candidate immune exposures from TCR beta sequences and the way those sequences occurred across donors. In an earlier analysis of about 590 of the donors, high-throughput TCR beta sequencing was used to judge whether each TCR beta V gene segment behaved as functional or pseudogenic. Alongside the repertoire data, information on donor age, sex, ethnicity and CMV serostatus was compiled. Genome-wide SNP genotypes for about 60% of the roughly 670 donors were used in a later genetic analysis, which treated that subset as a discovery cohort. Every discovery cohort repertoire had been produced on one sequencing platform. HLA typing included class I and class II loci at four-digit resolution. The number of typed donors differed by locus: about 620-640 for A, B, C, DRB1 and DQB1; approximately 530 for DQA1; approximately 600 for DPA1; and 400 to 480 for DPB1. A handful of DR-DQ haplotypes were handled as single units for association and clustering because linkage in the cohort was strong. Among approximately 370 genotyped donors of the cohort, an average of about 240,000 unique TCR beta nucleotide sequences was sequenced per donor, of which 15% to 20% were non-productive. The investigation overall reported the following: A group of highly shared sequence variants was considered likely to be a technical artifact of the sequencing pipeline. Specific HLA alleles were associated with 16,951 TCR beta sequences at a false discovery rate of 0.05 in a later analysis. Roughly uniform sequencing depth across donors was assumed in presence/absence analyses, although this assumption may not hold. In a later analysis, HLA-associated TCR beta chains were found to be more clonally expanded and to have lower generation probabilities than equally common non-associated chains. Broadly in line with IMGT annotations, most TCR beta V segments showed up in productive rearrangements about 87% or about 30% of the time in an earlier analysis of around 550 of the donors. A further reported finding was that TCR beta sequences accurately predicted the HLA-A and HLA-B alleles for most subjects in the first cohort. A total of 164 TCR beta chains were listed by the study as associated with cytomegalovirus. A later genetic analysis reported fewer N-insertions in productive TCRs among donors in an Asian-associated ancestry cluster than the approximately 670-donor mean. In vitro tests confirmed that a few of the cytomegalovirus-associated TCR beta chains recognize cytomegalovirus antigens. Because some donors lacked HLA typing at each locus, the association tests relied only on the typed subset. An association between a missense DCLRE1C variant and V-gene and J-gene trimming of TCR beta chains was found in a later genetic analysis and replicated in an independent cohort. Linkage disequilibrium might explain the correlated functional status among segregating V segments, but an unknown experimental factor could not be excluded. The cohort was sequenced for TCR beta chains only, and without alpha or paired-chain data the features that could be detected were limited. In a later analysis, TCR association rates were found to vary across HLA loci, with the most associated TCRs seen for DRB1 alleles and the fewest for HLA-C alleles. The only immune exposure information available for the cohort was CMV serostatus. Across donors, most TCR sequences were observed very rarely, whereas some public TCRs were present in many individuals. When HLA alleles, especially DR and DQ, strongly co-occurred, attributing TCR associations to individual alleles was difficult. It was suggested by the authors that the approach could potentially be generalized to other disease states and immunological phenotypes. According to a later analysis, most CMV-associated TCR beta chains appeared to be HLA-restricted, and the HLA associations seemed to be driven largely by CMV exposure. The earlier analysis of almost 600 of the donors excluded some 16 rarely observed V segments, including chromosome 9 orphons, because counts were too low. According to a later analysis, parvovirus B19, influenza, CMV and Epstein-Barr virus appeared linked to several top co-occurrence clusters. Because the 87-base-pair reads could not distinguish some IMGT-functional V segments, including TRBV6-2 and TRBV6-3, those segments were excluded. The classifier was reported to diagnose cytomegalovirus status with high specificity and sensitivity in both the original cohort and the validation cohort.

The cohort consisted of 670 or so healthy bone marrow donors. Cohort members were all nominally healthy when sampled, although unrecorded immune exposures were likely present. The donor tested CMV seronegative, placing the donor among the 352 seronegative members of the cohort. Every donor gave a peripheral blood sample, and the peripheral blood mononuclear cells from that sample were used for TCR beta sequencing. The Qiagen DNeasy Blood Extraction Kit was used to extract genomic DNA from the blood cell samples. On this clone: The antigen it binds to is not known.

The library was obtained by the immunoSEQ multiplex PCR assay. For the multiplex PCR, a mixture combining 60 forward primers for TCR Vbeta segments and 13 reverse primers for TCR Jbeta segments was used. A multiplex PCR assay on genomic DNA amplified the CDR3 region of rearranged TCR beta genes. Amplified TCR beta libraries were sequenced as 87-base-pair reads on the Illumina HiSeq System. As for the authors' bioinformatics: A later analysis counted about 80 million unique TCR beta chains across the 500 to 850 repertoires, and around 9.9 million of these chains were shared by at least two donors. Raw reads were error-corrected and collapsed into unique sequences by a nearest-neighbor algorithm in which closely related sequences were merged to remove PCR and sequencing errors. Alignment of CDR3 sequences to IMGT reference sequences was used to assign V, D and J gene segments. For a sequence to be retained, a match of at least six nucleotides was required to both a V gene segment and a J gene segment. A rearrangement counted as productive if the CDR3 had no stop codons and remained in frame with V and J, and every other rearrangement counted as non-productive. Following IMGT convention, CDR3 was defined as the stretch from the second conserved V-encoded cysteine to the conserved J-encoded phenylalanine. The earlier analysis of 587 of the donors excluded any sequence lacking an unambiguous match to a single V gene segment. In an earlier analysis of a few hundred of the donors, a V segment was called functional when productive rearrangements were above 56.7%, and segregating when the standard deviation between donors exceeded 5%. To diagnose cytomegalovirus status from the catalog of TCR beta chain sequences, a statistical classification framework was built. In a later analysis, TCR nucleotide sequences were compared against IMGT/GENE-DB human TR gene sequences so that V and J genes could be assigned. Using the TCRdist pipeline, a later analysis assigned CDR3 sequences along with most-parsimonious VDJ recombination scenarios. A later analysis defined each TCR beta chain by its CDR3 amino acid sequence plus V-gene family, and excluded reads lacking a unique V-gene family. To address suspected cross-contamination and a sequencing artifact, a later analysis removed around 590 highly shared, low-generation-probability nucleotide sequences. In a later analysis, a clonal expansion index was calculated for each public chain from normalized within-repertoire ranks of inferred template counts. Generation probabilities in a later analysis came from a VDJ recombination model fitted to out-of-frame rearrangements, and those results were checked against IGoR. In a later analysis, hypergeometric tests were used to score TCR-TCR, TCR-HLA and TCR-CMV co-occurrence, with a repertoire-size bias correction applied to TCR pairs. False discovery rates were estimated in a later analysis by permuting HLA or CMV assignments 20 times. A later analysis grouped co-occurring TCRs with DBSCAN, adding TCRdist sequence similarity when clustering within HLA-allele-positive subsets. Repertoires with fewer than 30,000 or more than 120,000 public chains were left out of co-occurrence clustering, as were four to six repertoires with anomalous nucleotide sharing. TCRdb's version of the immuneACCESS table is confined to in-frame rearrangements and falls short of the full clone set. An unresolved V gene accounts for under half of the shortfall where checked; the remainder is of unknown origin. V and J calls and clone size are given by that table; D and trimming were obtained from the DNA. The sample's records list approximately 100,000 clones. Together, the top ten hold roughly 0.64% of the sample.

The CDR3 contains 12 residues, cysteine and phenylalanine counted. CDR3 DNA is the only sequence kept; it has 36 bases, read in frame from the first base. The CDR1 and CDR2 encoded by the germline V gene are SGHDN and FVKESK. The chain employs TRBV14 and TRBJ2-7; TRBD1 agrees with 8 junctional bases. The clonotype originates from a man in his fifties in good health and CMV-seronegative. Material: PBMCs. The DNA sequence is given as TGTGAGGACAGGGCTTCTTTCTACGAGCAGTACTTC. Translated, this is CEDRASFYEQYF.